The clone carrying this T cell receptor beta chain has just a few counts. This sample was included in a study of T-cell reconstitution after alpha-beta-depleted transplantation in children. Germline V gene sequence: CDR1 DFQATT, CDR2 SNEGSKA (reference sequence). Trimming removed 1 base from V and 3 bases from J, with 13 bases in between. The CDR3 runs 14 residues. Unique molecular identifiers were built into the TCRbeta library. TCRdb reanalysed the PCR reads using MiXCR and keeps one entry per CDR3 protein. The table lists approximately 250,000 distinct CDR3 sequences, around 25% of them singletons.

The specimen was PBMCs, collected before TCRalphabeta/CD19-depleted stem cell transplant. The receptor was isolated from a girl aged 2 to 10 with Fanconi anemia, due to receive a stem cell transplant. The chain carries TRBV20-1 and TRBJ2-7; D not resolved. This CDR3 is CSARVESFFYEQYF. As DNA, the CDR3 is TGCAGTGCTAGAGTGGAGAGTTTCTTCTACGAGCAGTACTTC.